The source of this T cell receptor beta chain is a study of cytomegalovirus exposure and HLA in healthy donors. Produced via immunoSEQ multiplex PCR; TCRdb's table is partial and in-frame only. Found here are approximately 260,000 clones, 86% of them singletons; the top ten hold about 1.2%. Points from the study as a whole: Despite most TCR sequences being rare, some public TCRs occurred in many donors.

CDR3 length: 15 amino acids. CDR1 is SGHTA and CDR2 is FQGNSA in the germline V gene. Trimming took off 2 bases at V and 3 bases at J, with 10 bases between the two ends. With regard to this clone: Its antigen is unknown.

The sample consisted of PBMCs. This chain uses TRBV7-2 with TRBJ2-2, with D perhaps TRBD2 (7 bases). This TCR was sampled from a woman in her 30s in good health and CMV-seropositive. CDR3 in DNA: TGTGCCAGCAGCTTATGGGGGGGGCACACCGGGGAGCTGTTTTTT. Protein sequence: CASSLWGGHTGELFF.